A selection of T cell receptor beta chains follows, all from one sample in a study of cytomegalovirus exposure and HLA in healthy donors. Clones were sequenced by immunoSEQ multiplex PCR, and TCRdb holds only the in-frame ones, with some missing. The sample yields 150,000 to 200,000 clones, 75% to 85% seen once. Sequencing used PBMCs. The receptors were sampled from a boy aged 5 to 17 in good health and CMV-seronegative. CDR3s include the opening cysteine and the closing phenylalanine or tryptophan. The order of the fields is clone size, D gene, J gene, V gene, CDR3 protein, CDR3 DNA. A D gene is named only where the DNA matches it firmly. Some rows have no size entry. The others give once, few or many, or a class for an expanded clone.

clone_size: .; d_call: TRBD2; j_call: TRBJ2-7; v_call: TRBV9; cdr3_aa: CASSARTGDYDEQYF; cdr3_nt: TGTGCCAGCAGCGCGAGGACTGGGGACTATGACGAGCAGTACTTC
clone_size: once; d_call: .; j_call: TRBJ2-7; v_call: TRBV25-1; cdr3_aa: CASSDRDIYEQYF; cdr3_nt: TGTGCCAGCAGTGACCGGGACATCTACGAGCAGTACTTC
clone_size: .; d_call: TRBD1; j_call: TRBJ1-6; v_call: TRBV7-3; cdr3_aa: CASSLVEGQGRFYNSPLHF; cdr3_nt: TGTGCCAGCAGCTTAGTAGAGGGACAGGGACGCTTCTATAATTCACCCCTCCACTTT
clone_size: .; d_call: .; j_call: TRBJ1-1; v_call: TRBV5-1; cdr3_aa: CASNRVENTEAFF; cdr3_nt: TGCGCCAGCAATCGAGTAGAGAACACTGAAGCTTTCTTT
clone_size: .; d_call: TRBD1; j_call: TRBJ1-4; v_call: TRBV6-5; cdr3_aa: CASSLQGGFGEKLFF; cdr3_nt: TGTGCCAGCAGCCTACAGGGGGGGTTTGGAGAAAAACTGTTTTTT
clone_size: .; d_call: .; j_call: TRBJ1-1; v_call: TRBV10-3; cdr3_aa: CAISEGGENTEAFF; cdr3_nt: TGTGCCATCAGCGAAGGGGGGGAGAACACTGAAGCTTTCTTT
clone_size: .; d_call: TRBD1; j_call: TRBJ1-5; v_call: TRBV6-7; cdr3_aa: CASSYSRTGDQPQHF; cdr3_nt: TGTGCCAGCAGTTACTCGCGGACAGGGGATCAGCCCCAGCATTTT
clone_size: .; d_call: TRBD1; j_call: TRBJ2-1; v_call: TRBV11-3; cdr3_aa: CASSLGTGGDEQFF; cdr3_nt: TGTGCCAGCAGCTTAGGGACAGGGGGCGATGAGCAGTTCTTC
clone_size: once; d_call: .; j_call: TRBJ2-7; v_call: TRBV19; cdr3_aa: CASSIRSGDAAYEQYF; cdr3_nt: TGTGCCAGTAGTATAAGGTCGGGGGACGCAGCCTACGAGCAGTACTTC
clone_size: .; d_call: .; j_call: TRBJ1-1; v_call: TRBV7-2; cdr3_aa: CASTRSGAGSWAEAFF; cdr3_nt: TGTGCCAGCACACGATCGGGAGCAGGGAGCTGGGCTGAAGCTTTCTTT
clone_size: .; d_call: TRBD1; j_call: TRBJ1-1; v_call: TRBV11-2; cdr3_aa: CASSYRTGGAVEAFF; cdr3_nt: TGTGCCAGCAGCTACAGGACAGGGGGCGCGGTCGAAGCTTTCTTT
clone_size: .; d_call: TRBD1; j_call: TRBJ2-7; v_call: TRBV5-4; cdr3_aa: CASSAPGQDKSHEQYF; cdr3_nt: TGTGCCAGCAGCGCCCCCGGACAGGATAAATCCCACGAGCAGTACTTC
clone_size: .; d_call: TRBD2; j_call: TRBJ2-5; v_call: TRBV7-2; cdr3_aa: CASSLALAGGPRETQYF; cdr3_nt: TGTGCCAGCAGCTTAGCGTTGGCGGGAGGGCCGAGGGAGACCCAGTACTTC
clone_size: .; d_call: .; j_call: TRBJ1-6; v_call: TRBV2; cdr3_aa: CARGEGEPLHF; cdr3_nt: TGTGCCAGGGGGGAGGGAGAACCCCTCCACTTT
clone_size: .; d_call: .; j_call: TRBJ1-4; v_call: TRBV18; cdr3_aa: CASSQGTNEKLFF; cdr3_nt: TGTGCCAGCTCCCAGGGAACTAATGAAAAACTGTTTTTT
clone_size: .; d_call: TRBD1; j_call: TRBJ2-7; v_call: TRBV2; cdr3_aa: CASSEEVRGLYEQYF; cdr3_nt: TGTGCCAGCAGTGAAGAGGTCAGGGGGCTGTACGAGCAGTACTTC
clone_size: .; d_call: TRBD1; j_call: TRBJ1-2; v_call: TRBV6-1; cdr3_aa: CASEPTGLLGGYTF; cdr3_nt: TGTGCCAGCGAGCCGACAGGGCTGTTGGGTGGCTACACCTTC
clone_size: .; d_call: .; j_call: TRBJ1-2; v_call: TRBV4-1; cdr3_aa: CASSRAPNGDYGYTF; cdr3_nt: TGCGCCAGCAGCCGGGCTCCCAACGGGGACTATGGCTACACCTTC
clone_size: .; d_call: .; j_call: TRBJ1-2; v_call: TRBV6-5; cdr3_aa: CASSYTRGVYGYTF; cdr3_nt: TGTGCCAGCAGTTACACCCGAGGTGTCTATGGCTACACCTTC
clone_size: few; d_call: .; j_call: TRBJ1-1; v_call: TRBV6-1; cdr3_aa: CAAGRERRASF; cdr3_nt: TGTGCTGCCGGGAGGGAGAGACGAGCTTCCTTT
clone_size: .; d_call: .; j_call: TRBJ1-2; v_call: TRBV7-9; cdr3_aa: CASSFGFPLEHGYTF; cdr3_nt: TGTGCCAGCAGCTTTGGGTTCCCTCTAGAACATGGCTACACCTTC
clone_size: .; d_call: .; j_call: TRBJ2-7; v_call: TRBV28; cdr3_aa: CASSFLGSNYEQYF; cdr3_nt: TGTGCCAGCAGTTTTTTGGGGAGTAACTACGAGCAGTACTTC
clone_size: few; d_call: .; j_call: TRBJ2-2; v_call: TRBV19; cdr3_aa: CASTRQGTNTGELFF; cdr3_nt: TGTGCCAGTACTAGGCAGGGGACGAACACCGGGGAGCTGTTTTTT
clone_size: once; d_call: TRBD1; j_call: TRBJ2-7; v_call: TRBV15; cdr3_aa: CATSRVATGRYEQYF; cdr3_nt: TGTGCCACCAGCAGAGTAGCGACAGGGCGGTACGAGCAGTACTTC
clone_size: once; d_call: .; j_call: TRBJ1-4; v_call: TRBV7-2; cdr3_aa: CASSFWVGRADEKLFF; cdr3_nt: TGTGCCAGCAGCTTCTGGGTAGGGAGGGCGGATGAAAAACTGTTTTTT
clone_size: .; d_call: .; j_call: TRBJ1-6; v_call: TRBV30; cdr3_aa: CAWSSTANNSPLHF; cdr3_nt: TGTGCCTGGAGTTCGACAGCCAATAATTCACCCCTCCACTTT
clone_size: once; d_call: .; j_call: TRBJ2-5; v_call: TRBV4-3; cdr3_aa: CASSPSTGTQYF; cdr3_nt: TGCGCCAGCAGCCCTTCGACAGGGACCCAGTACTTC
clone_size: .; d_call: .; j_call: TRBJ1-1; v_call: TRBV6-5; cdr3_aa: CASSSPQGSTEAFF; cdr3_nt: TGTGCCAGCAGTTCCCCCCAGGGATCCACTGAAGCTTTCTTT
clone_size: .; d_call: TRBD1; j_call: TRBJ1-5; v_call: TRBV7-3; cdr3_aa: CASSLTGARQPQHF; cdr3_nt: TGTGCCAGCAGCCTAACAGGGGCCAGGCAGCCCCAGCATTTT
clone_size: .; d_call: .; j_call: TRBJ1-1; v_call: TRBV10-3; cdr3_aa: CAITRGGNTEAFF; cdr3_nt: TGTGCCATCACTCGGGGGGGGAACACTGAAGCTTTCTTT
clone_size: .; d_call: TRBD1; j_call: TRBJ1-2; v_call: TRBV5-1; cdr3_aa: CASSYETGAGYGYTF; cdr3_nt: TGCGCCAGCAGTTACGAGACAGGGGCTGGCTATGGCTACACCTTC
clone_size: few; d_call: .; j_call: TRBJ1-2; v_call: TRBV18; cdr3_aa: CASSQNRDANYGYTF; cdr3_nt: TGTGCCAGCTCTCAAAACAGGGATGCTAACTATGGCTACACCTTC
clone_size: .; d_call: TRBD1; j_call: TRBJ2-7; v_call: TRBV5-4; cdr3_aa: CASSPTPGQGVEQYF; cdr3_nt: TGTGCCAGCAGCCCCACACCGGGACAGGGGGTCGAGCAGTACTTC
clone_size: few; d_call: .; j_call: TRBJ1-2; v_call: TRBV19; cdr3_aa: CASSITLQATDGYTF; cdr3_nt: TGTGCCAGTAGTATTACCTTGCAGGCGACGGATGGCTACACCTTC
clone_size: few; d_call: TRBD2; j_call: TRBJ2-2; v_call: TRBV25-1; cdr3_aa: CASTGRGITGELFF; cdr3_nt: TGTGCCAGCACTGGGCGGGGGATCACCGGGGAGCTGTTTTTT
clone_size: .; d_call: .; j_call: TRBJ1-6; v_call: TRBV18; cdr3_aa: CASSVGDTDSPLHF; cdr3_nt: TGTGCCAGCTCAGTAGGGGACACCGATTCACCCCTCCACTTT
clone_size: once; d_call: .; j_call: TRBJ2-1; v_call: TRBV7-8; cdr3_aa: CASSKFKRRRESSYNEQFF; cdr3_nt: TGTGCCAGCAGCAAATTTAAACGGAGGAGGGAGAGTTCCTACAATGAGCAGTTCTTC
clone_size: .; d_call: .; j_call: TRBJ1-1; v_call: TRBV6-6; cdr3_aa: CASSDTLSNTEAFF; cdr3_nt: TGTGCCAGCAGTGACACACTGTCGAACACTGAAGCTTTCTTT
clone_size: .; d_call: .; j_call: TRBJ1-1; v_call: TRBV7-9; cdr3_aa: CASSKTANTEAFF; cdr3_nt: TGTGCCAGCAGCAAAACAGCGAACACTGAAGCTTTCTTT
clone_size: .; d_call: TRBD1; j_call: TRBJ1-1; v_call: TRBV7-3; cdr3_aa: CASSPTGQGATEAFF; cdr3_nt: TGTGCCAGCAGCCCTACCGGACAGGGGGCCACTGAAGCTTTCTTT
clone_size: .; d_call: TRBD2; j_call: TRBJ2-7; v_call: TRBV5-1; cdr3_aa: CASSGGGVQGYEQYF; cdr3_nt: TGCGCCAGCAGCGGGGGAGGGGTGCAGGGCTACGAGCAGTACTTC